Shown below are 18 T cell receptor beta chains from a single sample sequenced in a study of tumor-infiltrating lymphocytes in primary liver carcinoma. The input was 450 to 500 ng total RNA; TCR beta cDNA was made from it with a constant-region primer. ARM-PCR was slightly modified, and three nested multiplex PCR rounds with it gave rise to the TCR beta libraries. Running around 9 cycles apiece, the first two PCR rounds relied on TRBV1-TRBV30 forward primers together with a C-beta reverse primer. TCRdb re-derived calls from the multiplex PCR reads in MiXCR, one entry per CDR3 protein. The sample includes about 120,000 distinct CDR3 sequences, around 65% of them seen just once. Extraction of RNA together with DNA used about 18-31 mg of unsorted bulk tissue. Sequenced: tumor-adjacent normal liver tissue. These receptors originate from a woman aged 55 to 70 with primary liver carcinoma and hepatitis B virus infection.

This clonotype was observed many times. This chain connects TRBV7-8 to TRBJ1-2, with D hard to call. The CDR3 sequence is 14 residues long. Germline V gene lookup returns CDR1 SGHVS and CDR2 FQNEAQ. Trimming pared 5 bases from V and 4 bases from J, leaving 14 bases between. The CDR3 loop reads CASSLEPGGYGYTF. CDR3 DNA: TGTGCCAGCAGCCTAGAGCCAGGAGGCTATGGCTACACCTTC.

The chain uses TRBV5-6 and TRBJ1-1; TRBD1 is a possible D gene (5 bases). The germline V and J ends were trimmed by 5 bases and 2 bases, with 16 bases remaining between them. The CDR3 runs to 15 residues. The germline CDR1 and CDR2 sequences are SGHDT and YYEEEE. In DNA form, the CDR3 reads TGTGCCAGCAGTTTCGGGACCAAGAGCAACACTGAAGCTTTCTTT. Translated: CASSFGTKSNTEAFF.

With respect to this clonotype: The junction departs from germline at one end; a sequencing error may be responsible. The chain has TRBV5-6 and TRBJ1-4; D is undetermined. The V gene's germline CDR1 is SGHDT and CDR2 YYEEEE. The CDR3 totals 16 residues. Written as DNA, the CDR3 is TGTGCCAACAGCTGCCGGGAAACAGTTATTAATGAAAAACTGTTTTTT. This codes for CANSCRETVINEKLFF.

This clonotype was seen a few times. This likely comes from a read error, as the CDR3 has no conserved phenylalanine or tryptophan at its end. CDR3 DNA sequence: TGCAGCGTGAAGGGGGTTAGAACTGAAGCTTTCCTT. Its translation is CSVKGVRTEAFL. The chain combines TRBV29-1 with TRBJ1-1, with D perhaps matching TRBD1 (6 bases). Germline CDR1 is SQVTM and CDR2 is ANQGSEA. V was pared by 6 bases and J by 5 bases, with 13 bases between. The CDR3 length is 12 residues.

Turning to this clonotype: Its ends do not fully match the called genes, so a read error is possible. The chain carries TRBV6-1 and TRBJ1-1, with D unresolved. Germline CDR1 and CDR2: MNHNS and SASEGT. The CDR3 is made up of 13 amino acids. For the CDR3, the DNA is TGTGCAAGCAGTTTTCCCGGTGCGGAGGCAGCTTTCTTT. This codes for CASSFPGAEAAFF.

Of note for this clonotype: Relative to the germline gene, one junction end is altered; a read error may explain this. This chain joins TRBV5-6 and TRBJ2-3; D not resolved. Germline V gives CDR1 SGHDT, CDR2 YYEEEE. The CDR3 has 16 residues. The CDR3 bases are TGTGCCAGCAGCTTGTTAGGCACCTCTTGCACAGATACGCAATATTTT. It is translated as CASSLLGTSCTDTQYF.

CDR3: CATSRERRDREQYF. CDR3 sequence (DNA): TGTGCCACCAGCAGAGAAAGGCGGGATAGGGAGCAGTACTTC. The V call is TRBV15, the J call TRBJ2-7, with D perhaps TRBD2 (6 bases). Germline lookup yields CDR1 LNHNV and CDR2 YYDKDF (reference sequence). The CDR3 has 14 amino acids. Trimming shortened V by 0 bases and J by 7 bases, and 13 bases separated the two germline ends.

Comments on this clonotype: A much larger clonotype is one base distant, so this may be a read error. CDR3 in DNA: TGTGCCTCCCTAGGGACTAGCGGGAGTCGCGACCAAGAGACCCAGTACTTC. Residues: CASLGTSGSRDQETQYF. The gene calls are TRBV6-6 and TRBJ2-5, with 14 bases identical to TRBD2. The V gene end was trimmed by 11 bases and the J gene end by 0 bases; junction bases not matched to a gene: 11. Germline CDR1 and CDR2: MNHNY and SVGAGI (reference sequence). CDR3 length: 17 amino acids.

As concerns this clonotype: It is likely a read error, because the conserved phenylalanine at the end of the CDR3 is missing. The rearrangement uses TRBV20-1 and TRBJ2-5; D gene ambiguous. The V end lost 5 bases, the J end lost 4 bases, and 14 bases lay between the germline ends. Looked up from germline, CDR1 is DFQATT and CDR2 is SNEGSKA (reference sequence). This CDR3 comprises 13 residues. The CDR3 reads CSAGYRPGETQYL. The CDR3 DNA follows: TGCAGTGCTGGTTACAGACCGGGAGAGACCCAGTACCTC.

Notes on this clonotype: Germline and junction disagree at one end, which may indicate a read error. This chain connects TRBV5-1 to TRBJ1-1; D is uncertain. CDR3 length: 16 amino acids. In germline, CDR1 is SGHRS, CDR2 YFSETQ. CDR3 loop: CASSLEARMRNTEAFF. CDR3 DNA: TGCGCCAGCAGCTTGGAGGCTCGGATGAGAAACACCGAAGCTTTCTTT.

As for this clonotype: An end of the junction does not agree with germline; a read error may underlie this. The chain employs TRBV6-1 and TRBJ2-5; 10 bases fit TRBD2. CDR3 length equals 18 residues. Looked up from germline, CDR1 is MNHNS and CDR2 is SASEGT. The chain's CDR3 is CVSSGRGLAGDLIETQYF. Here the CDR3 DNA reads TGTGTCAGCAGTGGAAGAGGGCTAGCGGGAGACCTTATAGAGACCCAGTACTTC.

Of note for this clonotype: Because the CDR3 is missing its conserved closing phenylalanine or tryptophan, this is likely a read error. The chain links TRBV29-1 to TRBJ2-1; TRBD2 aligns across 10 bases. The germline gives CDR1 SQVTM, CDR2 ANQGSEA. The CDR3 has 16 residues. The CDR3 nucleotides are TGCAGCGTTGTGGGCCTAGCGGGAGTCTCCCACAATGAGCAGTTCTTG. Its protein product is CSVVGLAGVSHNEQFL.

This clonotype occurred many times. The rearrangement links TRBV5-1 to TRBJ1-1, with D unresolved. Per the germline V gene, CDR1 is SGHRS and CDR2 is YFSETQ. V lost 0 bases, J lost 1 base, and 7 bases lay in between. The CDR3 is 14 residues long. Here the CDR3 DNA reads TGCGCCAGCAGCTTGGCCCAGCAGAACACTGAAGCTTTCTTT. This translates into CASSLAQQNTEAFF.

Notes on this clonotype: The junction does not match germline at one end; this may be a read error. V usage is TRBV6-5 and J usage is TRBJ1-2; D remains unclear. The CDR3 is 12 amino acids. CDR1 and CDR2 from the germline V gene are MNHEY and SVGAGI. The DNA for the CDR3 is TGTACCAGCGGTAGGGAGGTGAGAGGCTACACCTTC. Its translation: CTSGREVRGYTF.

In this sample, this clonotype turned up once. Because it lacks the conserved phenylalanine or tryptophan at the end, this CDR3 is likely a read error. The chain is built from TRBV12-3 or TRBV12-4 and TRBJ2-3; 8 positions agree with TRBD1. V shed 5 bases and J 5 bases; nucleotides not matched to a gene: 6. This CDR3 region has 14 residues. CDR3 coding DNA: TGTGCCAGCAGTCCAGGGGGCGTCGTAGATACGCAGTATCTT. Its protein is CASSPGGVVDTQYL.

With respect to this clonotype: This is likely a read error, given that the CDR3 carries no conserved phenylalanine or tryptophan at its end. No DNA is shown, since the ends of the CDR3 on it are uncertain; the CDR3 is the one TCRdb lists. The chain joins TRBV11-2 to TRBJ2-1; the table calls TRBD2, which could not be checked here. The length of the CDR3 is 14 amino acids, counting both ends. Germline CDR1 and CDR2: SGHAT and FQNNGV. CDR3 region: CASSVSRIYNEQIL.

V gene TRBV24-1 combines with J gene TRBJ1-5; no firm D call. This CDR3 is 13 amino acids long. V was clipped by 1 base and J by 12 bases, with 12 bases between them. Germline V CDR1 and CDR2: KGHDR, SFDVKD. In DNA form, the CDR3 reads TGTGCCACCAGTGATTTAAGACGGTCCCTCCAGCATTTT. Its translation: CATSDLRRSLQHF.

On this clonotype: A junction boundary mismatches the germline segment, possibly from a read error. V and J are TRBV11-2 and TRBJ2-4, with 7 positions matching TRBD2. CDR1 is SGHAT, CDR2 FQNNGV, per germline. The CDR3 extends over 17 amino acids. DNA of the CDR3: TGTGGCAGCAGCCCAGGCAGGCTACTATGCGGGAGTGACATTCAGTACTTC. It encodes CGSSPGRLLCGSDIQYF.